This T cell receptor beta chain was documented in a study of cytomegalovirus exposure and HLA in healthy donors. Trimming pared 5 bases from V and 6 bases from J, leaving 17 bases between. The CDR3 sequence is 14 residues long. From germline, CDR1 is LGHNT and CDR2 FRNRAP. In its sample, this clone was seen once. 13 Jbeta primers and 60 Vbeta primers were used for the PCR. TCRdb's table, derived via immunoSEQ multiplex PCR, lists solely in-frame clones and lacks some. The sample contains around 210,000 clones, 78% of which appear only once. The specimen was PBMCs. The chain combines TRBV12-5 with TRBJ2-7; D is unresolved. This TCR came from a boy aged 5 to 17 in good health and CMV-seronegative. CDR3 DNA sequence: TGTGCTAGTGGTGTTGTACTTGTCGTCTGCGAGCAGTACTTC. Its protein product is CASGVVLVVCEQYF.